This TCR beta chain was sequenced for a study of blood T cell repertoires in COVID-19. The repertoire was sequenced with immunoSEQ multiplex PCR; TCRdb's copy has only in-frame clones and lacks some. The sample lists some 150,000 clones, around four fifths occurring once. Looked up from germline, CDR1 is MRHNA and CDR2 is SNTAGT. The CDR3 consists of 13 residues. V lost 5 bases to trimming and J lost 6 bases, with 11 bases between them. The sequenced material came from peripheral blood. This clonotype was sampled from a woman in her 40s with active or convalescent COVID-19. V is TRBV6-4 and J is TRBJ1-5; D is undetermined. The CDR3 DNA reads as TGTGCCAGCAGTTCGGGGTGGGGTCAGCCCCAGCATTTT. It specifies CASSSGWGQPQHF.